Only a few counts were recorded for the clone carrying this T cell receptor (beta chain). Its matching antigen is unknown. The entry originates in a study of post-analysis software for immune sequencing data. Whole-study results and caveats: Patients used about 5 TRBV segments, including TRBV5-6, TRBV5-1 and TRBV20-1, more often than controls.

This CDR3 comprises 14 residues. CDR1 and CDR2 from the germline V gene are LGHDT and YNNKEL (reference sequence). V shed 0 bases and J shed 1 base, with 6 bases lying between them. Presence of unique molecular identifiers characterized the TCR beta cDNA libraries. Each sample of roughly 0.95 to 10 million input T cells yielded 500,000 or so cDNA molecules, so each molecule approximated one T cell. TCRdb processed the PCR reads anew with MiXCR; each CDR3 protein has one entry. The data hold roughly 800,000 distinct CDR3 sequences, with 25% to 30% observed a single time. Sequenced: blood. This sequence joins TRBV3-1 and TRBJ2-5; no firm D call. This sequence originates from a girl aged 10 to 17 with multiple sclerosis. CDR3 sequence: CASSQDWSQETQYF. In nucleotides, the CDR3 is TGTGCCAGCAGCCAAGATTGGTCCCAAGAGACCCAGTACTTC.